The T cell receptor (beta chain) under discussion was sequenced for a study of T cell responses to AZD1222 COVID-19 vaccine. Study results and limitations: Reportedly, close to half of spike-specific TCRs are directed against unmutated variant regions. With dominance at 160-218 and 743-854, vaccine-associated CD4 TCRs spanned spike.

The CDR3 is made up of 16 amino acids. The germline V gene encodes CDR1 LNHDA and CDR2 SQIVND (reference sequence). The V end lost 4 bases, the J end lost 3 bases, and 18 bases lay between the germline ends. Comments on this clone: The antigen remains unidentified.

TCRdb's table, derived via immunoSEQ multiplex PCR, lists solely in-frame clones and lacks some. Here the sample spans more than 85,000 clones, 88% being singletons. Sequenced material: peripheral blood, taken on day 0 of AZD1222 vaccination. This receptor was obtained from an adult in good health. The chain joins TRBV19 to TRBJ1-1; tentatively, D is TRBD1 (6 bases). The CDR3 region has the DNA TGTGCCAGTAGTAACCCCCGGGACACCCTTTACACTGAAGCTTTCTTT. It yields the protein CASSNPRDTLYTEAFF.